The 12 T cell receptor beta chains given below trace back to one sample, sequenced in a study of blood T cell repertoires in COVID-19. Sequencing was performed with immunoSEQ multiplex PCR; in TCRdb, only in-frame clones are kept and a portion is missing. The top ten hold 13% to 15% of the sample, which has around 34,000 clones, approximately 80% seen once. The sample consisted of peripheral blood. The receptors derive from a woman in her seventies with acute or convalescent COVID-19.

The rearrangement links TRBV27 to TRBJ2-2, with 9 bases that match TRBD2. The CDR3 covers 15 residues. With 7 bases clipped from V and 3 bases from J, the junction kept 6 bases outside the gene matches. Looked up from germline, CDR1 is MNHEY and CDR2 is SMNVEV (reference sequence). CDR3 nucleotide sequence: TGTGCCAGCACCTTAGCGGGAGACCACACCGGGGAGCTGTTTTTT. Its translation is CASTLAGDHTGELFF.

The chain couples TRBV7-2 to TRBJ2-4, with 9 positions matching TRBD2. Germline V gene data show CDR1 as SGHTA and CDR2 as FQGNSA. The CDR3 contains 17 residues. V dropped 4 bases and J dropped 8; count of bases not matched to a gene: 15. The CDR3: CASSSPGLAFEGDIQYF. The CDR3 DNA reads TGTGCCAGCAGCTCGCCGGGACTAGCTTTCGAGGGTGACATTCAGTACTTC.

The chain recombines TRBV4-1 with TRBJ1-3; D may be TRBD1 (5 bases). The CDR3 is made up of 16 amino acids. Germline CDR1 reads MGHRA; CDR2 reads YSYEKL. V gave up 1 base and J gave up 0 bases, with 10 bases separating them. CDR3 sequence: CASSQGGGSSGNTIYF. In DNA form, the CDR3 reads TGCGCCAGCAGCCAAGGGGGGGGTTCCTCTGGAAACACCATATATTTT.

The chain recombines TRBV29-1 with TRBJ2-7; D is ambiguous. With 5 bases removed from V and 0 bases from J, the gap between germline ends came to 8 bases. CDR3 length equals 12 residues. The germline V gene has CDR1 SQVTM and CDR2 ANQGSEA. CDR3 bases: TGCAGCGTTATGACACCCTCCTACGAGCAGTACTTC. It codes for CSVMTPSYEQYF.

The chain has TRBV11-2 and TRBJ2-1, with 8 bases identical to TRBD2. The CDR3 runs to 15 residues. In germline, CDR1 is SGHAT, CDR2 FQNNGV. With V trimmed by 4 bases and J by 6 bases, 8 bases remained unmatched. The CDR3 DNA reads as TGTGCCAGCAGCTCGGGACTAGGATTAGGCAATGAGCAGTTCTTC. Its translation is CASSSGLGLGNEQFF.

The rearrangement joins TRBV7-6 to TRBJ2-3; 7 bases match TRBD1. Germline assignment: CDR1 SGHVS and CDR2 FNYEAQ. The length of the CDR3 is 18 residues. V was pared by 4 bases and J by 0 bases, with 13 bases of the junction left unmatched. CDR3 loop: CASSSSTGTEISTDTQYF. The CDR3 DNA reads as TGTGCCAGCAGCTCCTCAACCGGGACAGAGATTAGCACAGATACGCAGTATTTT.

CDR3 sequence: CASSAVSGGTEAFF. The DNA for the CDR3 is TGTGCCAGCAGTGCCGTATCAGGGGGCACTGAAGCTTTCTTT. The gene calls are TRBV2 and TRBJ1-1; TRBD1 agrees at 7 bases. CDR1 is SNHLY, CDR2 FYNNEI, per germline. V was clipped by 4 bases and J by 4 bases; unmatched bases: 6. The CDR3 is made up of 14 amino acids.

V gene TRBV7-9 combines with J gene TRBJ2-7; 9 positions agree with TRBD1. The CDR3 is 14 residues long. CDR1 is SEHNR, CDR2 FQNEAQ, per germline (reference sequence). V was pared by 5 bases and J by 3 bases, with 5 bases of the junction left unmatched. CDR3 region: CASSPRQGGYEQYF. CDR3 bases: TGTGCCAGCAGCCCCCGACAGGGGGGCTACGAGCAGTACTTC.

The count of this clone is one. This chain connects TRBV2 to TRBJ2-1; possible D gene TRBD1, 5 bases. With 1 base removed from V and 0 bases from J, the gap between germline ends came to 7 bases. The germline gives CDR1 SNHLY, CDR2 FYNNEI. The CDR3 is made up of 15 amino acids. For the CDR3, the DNA is TGTGCCAGCAGTGAAGACAGGTCCTCCTACAATGAGCAGTTCTTC. This sequence encodes CASSEDRSSYNEQFF.

The V call is TRBV5-1, the J call TRBJ2-3; D is ambiguous. There are 14 residues in the CDR3. In germline, CDR1 is SGHRS, CDR2 YFSETQ. V was cut by 0 bases and J by 5 bases, with 10 bases left in between. CDR3: CASSLGQSEDTQYF. The CDR3 nucleotides read TGCGCCAGCAGCTTGGGCCAGTCTGAAGATACGCAGTATTTT.

This chain uses TRBV25-1 with TRBJ1-1; TRBD1 is a possible D gene (5 bases). The CDR3 contains 13 residues. Germline V gene data show CDR1 as MGHDK and CDR2 as SYGVNS. V lost 5 bases to trimming and J lost 6 bases, with 13 bases between them. The DNA for the CDR3 is TGTGCCAGCAGTAAGGCGGGGGTTTCTGAAGCTTTCTTT. This sequence encodes CASSKAGVSEAFF.

V gene TRBV18 combines with J gene TRBJ1-1; 7 bases agree with TRBD1. The CDR3 length is 13 residues. Germline V lookup: CDR1 KGHSH, CDR2 LQKENI. Trimming removed 3 bases from V and 4 bases from J; junction bases left unmatched: 2. CDR3 nucleotide sequence: TGTGCCAGCTCACCGGGACAGATCACTGAAGCTTTCTTT. Translating gives CASSPGQITEAFF.